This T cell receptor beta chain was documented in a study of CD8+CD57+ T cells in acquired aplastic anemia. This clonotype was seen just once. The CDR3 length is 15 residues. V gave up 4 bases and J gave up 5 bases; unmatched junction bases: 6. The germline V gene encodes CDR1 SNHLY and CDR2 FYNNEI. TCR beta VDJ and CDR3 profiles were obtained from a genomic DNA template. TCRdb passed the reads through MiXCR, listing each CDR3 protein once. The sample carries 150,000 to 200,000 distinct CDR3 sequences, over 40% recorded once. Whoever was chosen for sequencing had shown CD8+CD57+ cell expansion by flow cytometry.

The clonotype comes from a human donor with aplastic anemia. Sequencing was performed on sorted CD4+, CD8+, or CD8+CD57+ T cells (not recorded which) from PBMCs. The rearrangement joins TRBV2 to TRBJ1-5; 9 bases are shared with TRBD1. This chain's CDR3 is CASSGRTGEDQPQHF. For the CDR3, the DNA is TGTGCCAGCAGTGGCCGGACAGGGGAGGATCAGCCCCAGCATTTT. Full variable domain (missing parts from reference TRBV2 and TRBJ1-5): EPEVTQTPSHQVTQMGQEVILRCVPISNHLYFYWYRQILGQKVEFLVSFYNNEISEKSEIFDDQFSVERPDGSNFTLKIRSTKLEDSAMYFCASSGRTGEDQPQHFGDGTRLSIL.